This T cell receptor beta chain was retrieved from a study of cytomegalovirus exposure and HLA in healthy donors. Study conclusions and caveats: 87-base-pair reads could not separate some V segments, including TRBV6-2 and TRBV6-3. One cluster of highly shared sequence variants probably arose as a sequencing artifact. Later analysis demonstrated an association between a missense DCLRE1C variant and TCR beta V- and J-gene trimming. A further, later analysis showed that HLA-associated TCR beta chains (compared with equally common others) were more clonally expanded.

The PCR employed 60 Vbeta primers together with 13 Jbeta primers. Repertoires were generated with immunoSEQ multiplex PCR, while TCRdb's copy carries only in-frame clones and drops some. The sample table includes about 130,000 clones. The germline CDR1 and CDR2 sequences are SGHTA and FQGTGA. This CDR3 has 14 residues. V trimming: 9 bases; J trimming: 5 bases; junction bases outside the gene matches: 11. Details on this clone: Antigen: not known.

The TCR originated in a man in his late teens or twenties in good health and CMV-seronegative. The J gene is TRBJ2-3, the V gene TRBV7-3; 7 bases map to TRBD2. Sequencing was done on a sample of PBMCs. CDR3 bases: TGTGCCAGTGGTGGGGGGGGAGGTGGAGATACGCAGTATTTT. Protein: CASGGGGGGDTQYF.